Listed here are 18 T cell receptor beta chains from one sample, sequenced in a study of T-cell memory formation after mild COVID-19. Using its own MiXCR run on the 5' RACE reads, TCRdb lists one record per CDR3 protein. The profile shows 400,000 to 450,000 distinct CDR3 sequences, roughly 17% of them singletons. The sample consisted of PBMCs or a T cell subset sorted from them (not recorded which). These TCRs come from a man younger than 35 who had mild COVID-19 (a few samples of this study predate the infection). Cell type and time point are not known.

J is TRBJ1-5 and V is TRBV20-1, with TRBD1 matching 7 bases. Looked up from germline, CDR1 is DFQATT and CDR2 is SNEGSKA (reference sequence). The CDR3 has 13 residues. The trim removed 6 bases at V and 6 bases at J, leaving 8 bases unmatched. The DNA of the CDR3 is TGCAGTGCGATCGACAGGGCAGCTCAGCCCCAGCATTTT. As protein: CSAIDRAAQPQHF.

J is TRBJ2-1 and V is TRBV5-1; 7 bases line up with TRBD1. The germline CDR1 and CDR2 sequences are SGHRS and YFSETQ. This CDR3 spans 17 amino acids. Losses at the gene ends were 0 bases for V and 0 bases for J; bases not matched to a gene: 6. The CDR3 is CASSLVGQMSSYNEQFF. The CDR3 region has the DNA TGCGCCAGCAGCTTGGTGGGACAGATGAGCTCCTACAATGAGCAGTTCTTC.

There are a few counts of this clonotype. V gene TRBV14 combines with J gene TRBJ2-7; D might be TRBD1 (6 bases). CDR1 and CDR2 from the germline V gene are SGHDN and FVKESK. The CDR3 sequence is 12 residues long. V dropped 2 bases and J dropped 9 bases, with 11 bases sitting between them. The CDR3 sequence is CASSQSSGVQYF. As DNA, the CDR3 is TGTGCCAGCAGCCAAAGTTCAGGGGTGCAGTACTTC.

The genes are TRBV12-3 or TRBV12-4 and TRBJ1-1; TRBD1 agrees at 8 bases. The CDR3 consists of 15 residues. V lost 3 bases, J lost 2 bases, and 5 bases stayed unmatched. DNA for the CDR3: TGTGCCAGCAGTTTTCCCAGGGGGCTTAACACTGAAGCTTTCTTT. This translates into CASSFPRGLNTEAFF.

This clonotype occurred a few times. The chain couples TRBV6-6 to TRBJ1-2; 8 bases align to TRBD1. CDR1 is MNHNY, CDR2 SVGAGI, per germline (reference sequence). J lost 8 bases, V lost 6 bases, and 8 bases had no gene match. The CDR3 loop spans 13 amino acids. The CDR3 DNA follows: TGTGCCAGCAGCTTCACAGGGGGTGGAGGCTACACCTTC. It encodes CASSFTGGGGYTF.

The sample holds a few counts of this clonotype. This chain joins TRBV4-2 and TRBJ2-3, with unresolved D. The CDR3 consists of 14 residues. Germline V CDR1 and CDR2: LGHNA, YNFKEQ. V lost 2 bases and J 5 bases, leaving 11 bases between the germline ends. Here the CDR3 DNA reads TGTGCCAGCAGCCAAAGTTGGCAAGGAGATACGCAGTATTTT. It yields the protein CASSQSWQGDTQYF.

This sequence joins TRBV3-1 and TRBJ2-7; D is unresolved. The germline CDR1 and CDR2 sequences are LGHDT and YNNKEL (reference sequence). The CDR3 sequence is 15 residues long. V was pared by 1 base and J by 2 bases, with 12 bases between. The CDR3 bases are TGTGCCAGCAGCCAAGGGTGGGGTATTCCCTACGAGCAGTACTTC. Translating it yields CASSQGWGIPYEQYF.

DNA for the CDR3: TGTGCCAGTAGTTTGGGACAGGGGGCTACAGAGACCCAGTACTTC. This translates into CASSLGQGATETQYF. V usage is TRBV19 and J usage is TRBJ2-5, with 12 bases identical to TRBD1. This CDR3 comprises 15 residues. Per the germline V gene, CDR1 is LNHDA and CDR2 is SQIVND (reference sequence). Trimming cost V 5 bases and J 4 bases; bases outside gene matches: 5.

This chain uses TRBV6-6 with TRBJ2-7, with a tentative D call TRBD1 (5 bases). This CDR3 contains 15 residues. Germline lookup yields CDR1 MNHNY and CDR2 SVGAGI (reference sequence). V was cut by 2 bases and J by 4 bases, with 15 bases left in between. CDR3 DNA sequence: TGTGCCAGCAGTTACCAAACTTGGACACCATACGAGCAGTACTTC. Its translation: CASSYQTWTPYEQYF.

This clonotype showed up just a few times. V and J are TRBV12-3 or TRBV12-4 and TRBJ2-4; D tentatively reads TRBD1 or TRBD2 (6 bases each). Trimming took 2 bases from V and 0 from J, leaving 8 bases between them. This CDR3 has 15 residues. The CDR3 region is CASSLRGVAKNIQYF. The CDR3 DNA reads TGTGCCAGCAGTTTAAGGGGGGTAGCCAAAAACATTCAGTACTTC.

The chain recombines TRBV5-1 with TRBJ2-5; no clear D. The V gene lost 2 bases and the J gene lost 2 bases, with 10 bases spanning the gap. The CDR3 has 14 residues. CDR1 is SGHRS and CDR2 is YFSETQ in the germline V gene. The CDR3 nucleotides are TGCGCCAGCAGCTTCGTGGAGAAACAAGAGACCCAGTACTTC. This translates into CASSFVEKQETQYF.

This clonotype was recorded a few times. CDR3 amino acids: CASSSEQTDTQYF. The CDR3 nucleotides are TGTGCCAGCTCGTCCGAACAGACAGATACGCAGTATTTT. The gene calls are TRBV2 and TRBJ2-3; D is ambiguous. There are 13 residues in the CDR3. Per germline, CDR1 SNHLY and CDR2 FYNNEI. V was clipped by 8 bases and J by 3 bases, with 12 bases between them.

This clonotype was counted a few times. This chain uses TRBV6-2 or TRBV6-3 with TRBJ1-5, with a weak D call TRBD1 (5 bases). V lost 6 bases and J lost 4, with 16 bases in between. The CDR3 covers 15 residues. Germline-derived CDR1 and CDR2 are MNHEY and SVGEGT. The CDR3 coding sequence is TGTGCCAGCAGACGGGGACGAAGTTTTAATCAGCCCCAGCATTTT. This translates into CASRRGRSFNQPQHF.

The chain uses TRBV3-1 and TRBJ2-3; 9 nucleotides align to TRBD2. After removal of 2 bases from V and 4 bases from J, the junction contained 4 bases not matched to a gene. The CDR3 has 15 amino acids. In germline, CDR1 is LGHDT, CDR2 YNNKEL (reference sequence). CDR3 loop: CASSQMGLASDTQYF. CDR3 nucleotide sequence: TGTGCCAGCAGCCAAATGGGACTAGCTTCAGATACGCAGTATTTT.

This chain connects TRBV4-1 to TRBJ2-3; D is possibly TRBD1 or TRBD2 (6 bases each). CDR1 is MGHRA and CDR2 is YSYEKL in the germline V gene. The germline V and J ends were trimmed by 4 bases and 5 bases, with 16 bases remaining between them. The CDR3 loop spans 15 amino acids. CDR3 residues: CASSPEEGVGDTQYF. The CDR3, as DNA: TGCGCCAGCAGCCCCGAGGAGGGGGTCGGAGATACGCAGTATTTT.

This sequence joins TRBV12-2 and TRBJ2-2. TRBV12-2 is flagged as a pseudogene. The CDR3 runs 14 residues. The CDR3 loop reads CASRLDPNTGELFF. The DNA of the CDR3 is TGTGCAAGTCGCCTAGACCCGAACACCGGGGAGCTGTTTTTT.

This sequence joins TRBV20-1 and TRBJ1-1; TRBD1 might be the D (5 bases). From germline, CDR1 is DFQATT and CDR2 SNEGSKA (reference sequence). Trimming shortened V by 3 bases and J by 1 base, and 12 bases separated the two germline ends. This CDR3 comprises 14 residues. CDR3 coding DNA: TGCAGTGCTAGCAGTACAGGATCGAACACTGAAGCTTTCTTT. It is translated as CSASSTGSNTEAFF.

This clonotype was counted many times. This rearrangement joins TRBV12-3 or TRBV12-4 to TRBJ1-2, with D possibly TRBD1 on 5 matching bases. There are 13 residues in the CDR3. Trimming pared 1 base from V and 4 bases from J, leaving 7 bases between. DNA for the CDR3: TGTGCCAGCAGTTTAGGACAGATCTATGGCTACACCTTC. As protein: CASSLGQIYGYTF.